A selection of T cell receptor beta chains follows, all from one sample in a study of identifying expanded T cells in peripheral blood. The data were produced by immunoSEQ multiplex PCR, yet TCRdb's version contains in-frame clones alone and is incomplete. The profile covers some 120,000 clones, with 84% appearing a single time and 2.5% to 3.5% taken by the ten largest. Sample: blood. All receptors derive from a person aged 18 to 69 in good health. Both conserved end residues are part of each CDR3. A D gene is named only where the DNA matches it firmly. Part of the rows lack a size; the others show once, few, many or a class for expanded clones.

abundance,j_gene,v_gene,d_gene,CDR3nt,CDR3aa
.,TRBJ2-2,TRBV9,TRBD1,TGTGCCAGCAGCCCCCCTCTACTCGGGACAGAGGAAAAGCTGTTTTTT,CASSPPLLGTEEKLFF
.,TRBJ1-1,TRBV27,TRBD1,TGTGCCAGCAGTAACAGGGGAGGCACTGAAGCTTTCTTT,CASSNRGGTEAFF
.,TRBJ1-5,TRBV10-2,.,TGCGCCAGCAGTGAGGCCAGCAATCAGCCCCAGCATTTT,CASSEASNQPQHF
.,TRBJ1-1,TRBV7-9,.,TGTGCCAGCAGCTTAGGGGGGAGAGGTATGAACACTGAAGCTTTCTTT,CASSLGGRGMNTEAFF
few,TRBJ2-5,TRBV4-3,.,TGCGCCAGCAGCCAAGATGTCAATGGCAGGGTCGGGGAGACCCAGTACTTC,CASSQDVNGRVGETQYF
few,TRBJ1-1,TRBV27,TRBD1,TGTGCCAGCAGTTACAGGGGGAACACTGAAGCTTTCTTT,CASSYRGNTEAFF
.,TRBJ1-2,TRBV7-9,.,TGTGCCAGCAGCGCCCCGGCAGCCAACTATGGCTACACCTTC,CASSAPAANYGYTF
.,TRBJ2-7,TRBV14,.,TGTGCCAGCAGCCAAGCACCGCTCTCCTACGAGCAGTACTTC,CASSQAPLSYEQYF
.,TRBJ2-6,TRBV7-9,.,TGTGCCAGCAGCTTAGATGGGGGGAAATTCTCTGGGGCCAACGTCCTGACTTTC,CASSLDGGKFSGANVLTF
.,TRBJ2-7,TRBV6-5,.,TGTGCCAGCAGTTACTCGGAGCGGCCGGTCTACGAGCAGTACTTC,CASSYSERPVYEQYF
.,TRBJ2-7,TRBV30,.,TGTGCCTATAGACAGAGCGTTTCGGGCGAGCAGTACTTC,CAYRQSVSGEQYF
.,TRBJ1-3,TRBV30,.,TGTGCCTGGAGTGCCTCTGGAAACACCATATATTTT,CAWSASGNTIYF
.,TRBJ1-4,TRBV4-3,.,TGCGCCAGCAGCCAAGACAGGGGCCCTAATGAAAAACTGTTTTTT,CASSQDRGPNEKLFF
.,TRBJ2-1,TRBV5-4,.,TGTGCCAGCAGCTTGGGAGGGGCCGCCATCAGATTTTACAATGAGCAGTTCTTC,CASSLGGAAIRFYNEQFF
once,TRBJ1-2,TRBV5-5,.,TGTGCCAGCAGCTTGGTACATAGCGGAGGGAACTATGGCTACACCTTC,CASSLVHSGGNYGYTF
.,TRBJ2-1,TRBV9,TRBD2,TGTGCCAGCAGCGACCATCTGTGGGGAGGGGAAGGAAATGAGCAGTTCTTC,CASSDHLWGGEGNEQFF
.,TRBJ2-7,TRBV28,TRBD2,TGTGCCAGCAGTTTGGGCGGGGGGCCCTACGAGCAGTACTTC,CASSLGGGPYEQYF
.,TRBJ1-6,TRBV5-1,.,TGCGCCAGCAGCTCCGACCACCCTCGGTCACCCCTCCACTTT,CASSSDHPRSPLHF
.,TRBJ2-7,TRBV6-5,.,TGTGCCAGCAGACCCACGACAGGAAACTCCTACGAGCAGTACTTC,CASRPTTGNSYEQYF
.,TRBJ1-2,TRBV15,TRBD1,TGTGCCACCAGCAGAGAATACCTTGGACAGGGATCCTCTGGCTACACCTTC,CATSREYLGQGSSGYTF
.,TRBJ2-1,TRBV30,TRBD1,TGTGCCTGGAGTGGGACAGGGGGCTCCTACAATGAGCAGTTCTTC,CAWSGTGGSYNEQFF
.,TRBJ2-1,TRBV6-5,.,TGTGCCAGCAGCCCATGGGGGGATGAGCAGTTCTTC,CASSPWGDEQFF